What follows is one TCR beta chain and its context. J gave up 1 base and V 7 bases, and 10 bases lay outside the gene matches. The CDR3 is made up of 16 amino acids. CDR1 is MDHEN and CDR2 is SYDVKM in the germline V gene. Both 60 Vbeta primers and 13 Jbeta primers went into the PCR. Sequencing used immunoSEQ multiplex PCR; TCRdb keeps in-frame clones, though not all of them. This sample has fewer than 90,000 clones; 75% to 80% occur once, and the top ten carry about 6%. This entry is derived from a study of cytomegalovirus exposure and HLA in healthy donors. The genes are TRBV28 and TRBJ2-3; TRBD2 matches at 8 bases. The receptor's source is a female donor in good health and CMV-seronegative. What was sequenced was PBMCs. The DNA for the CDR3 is TGTGCCAGCACCCCCAGGCGAGCGGGGGGCACAGATACGCAGTATTTT. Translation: CASTPRRAGGTDTQYF.